This T cell receptor (beta chain) was retrieved from a study of a mutant IDH1 vaccine in newly diagnosed glioma. At the level of the study: Mean patient age was around 40 years; 62.5% were male and about 40% female. Receipt of radiotherapy, temozolomide, or both preceded the study, and most received both.

CDR3 length: 14 residues. V dropped 4 bases and J dropped 5 bases, with 15 bases sitting between them. Germline CDR1 SGHRS, CDR2 YFSETQ. Assay: immunoSEQ multiplex PCR; the TCRdb copy retains only in-frame clones and omits some. Here the sample spans approximately 70,000 clones, 79% being singletons. Time point described: baseline, week 1 (first vaccination visit). The treatment was: pre-vaccination baseline after standard-of-care therapy. On this clone itself: Its antigen is unidentified.

Study-level findings and limits: Variations in leading peripheral T cell clonotypes appeared to have no connection with pseudoprogression. Patients showed vaccine-induced immune responses at a rate of 93.3%.

The sequenced sample was PBMCs, obtained from a glioma patient treated with radiotherapy, temozolomide or both. This chain joins TRBV5-1 and TRBJ1-2; D uncertain. The origin of this receptor is a man in his fifties with glioma. CDR3 amino acids: CASSRAAERYGYTF. CDR3 bases: TGCGCCAGCAGCAGGGCGGCGGAGCGATATGGCTACACCTTC.